This TCR beta chain was found in a study of Ad26.COV2.S vaccination and SARS-CoV-2 variants. Whole-study findings and limits: Greater spike-specific TCR breadth was seen in vaccine recipients than in placebo recipients.

As for treatment: some 19 received Ad26.COV2.S at low or high dose, single or two shots; about five received placebo; per-sample allocation not given. Collection of the samples took place on day 63 after the first injection of vaccine or placebo. Within Boston, the person who donated was an adult of 18-55 years. This table comes from immunoSEQ multiplex PCR, and its TCRdb copy is limited to in-frame clones, with some not included. The sample lists roughly 380,000 clones; 85% were seen once. Of note for this clone: As yet, its antigen is unknown.

The TCR originated in a person aged 18-60 years who received the Ad26.COV2.S COVID-19 vaccine or a placebo. The sample here was peripheral blood, taken in a trial of Ad26.COV2.S vaccine versus placebo.

The CDR3, as DNA: TGTGCCAGCAGCTTGGGTATTGAAGCTTTCTTT. Translating gives CASSLGIEAFF. The rearrangement joins TRBV5-4 to TRBJ1-1, with D uncertain. The V end was cut by 0 bases, the J end by 7 bases, with 4 bases between. The germline CDR1 and CDR2 sequences are SGHNT and YYREEE (reference sequence). This CDR3 contains 11 residues.